The 31 T cell receptor beta chains presented below share a single source sample, sequenced in a study of siplizumab effects on memory and regulatory T cells. Only in-frame clones appear in the TCRdb table, and some are missing; sequencing was by immunoSEQ multiplex PCR. In the table there are 45,000 to 50,000 clones, more than 85% of which are singletons. Sequencing used naive CD8+ T cells sorted from blood. These receptors came from a human donor in good health.

V usage is TRBV7-2 and J usage is TRBJ2-7, with 7 bases matching TRBD2. CDR3 length: 15 amino acids. CDR1 and CDR2 from the germline V gene are SGHTA and FQGNSA. The junction had 7 bases not matched to a gene; V was cut back by 5 bases and J by 0 bases. CDR3 loop: CASSTYGGSSYEQYF. Written as DNA, the CDR3 is TGTGCCAGCAGCACCTACGGGGGGAGCTCCTACGAGCAGTACTTC.

This chain joins TRBV29-1 and TRBJ2-1; TRBD2 agrees at 7 bases. The CDR3 is 14 amino acids. Germline loops: CDR1 SQVTM, CDR2 ANQGSEA. J gave up 10 bases and V 0 bases, and 9 bases lay outside the gene matches. The CDR3 here is CSVEDRGGRREQFF. The CDR3, as DNA: TGCAGCGTTGAAGATCGGGGCGGGAGACGCGAGCAGTTCTTC.

The rearrangement links TRBV7-9 to TRBJ1-1, with 9 bases that match TRBD1. With 4 bases clipped from V and 2 bases from J, the junction kept 5 bases outside the gene matches. Germline CDR1 reads SEHNR; CDR2 reads FQNEAQ (reference sequence). The CDR3 is 15 amino acids. CDR3: CASSSGQGVNTEAFF. CDR3 sequence (DNA): TGTGCCAGCAGCTCGGGACAGGGCGTAAACACTGAAGCTTTCTTT.

V gene TRBV6-5 combines with J gene TRBJ2-7; D may be TRBD1 or TRBD2 (5 bases each). In germline, CDR1 is MNHEY, CDR2 SVGAGI. CDR3 length equals 14 residues. The V and J ends lost 4 bases and 2 bases respectively, with 12 bases between them. Here the CDR3 DNA reads TGTGCCAGCAGTTCACGGGACGGCCCCTACGAGCAGTACTTC. The encoded protein is CASSSRDGPYEQYF.

The chain carries TRBV19 and TRBJ1-2; D is undetermined. Germline loops: CDR1 LNHDA, CDR2 SQIVND (reference sequence). This CDR3 has 13 amino acids. Trimming took off 5 bases at V and 3 bases at J, with 10 bases between the two ends. CDR3 in DNA: TGTGCCAGTAGTTTGGTTGTCTACTATGGCTACACCTTC. It is translated as CASSLVVYYGYTF.

This sequence joins TRBV28 and TRBJ1-2; perhaps TRBD1 as D (5 bases). Trimming left V 7 bases short and J 6 bases short, with 9 bases between. The CDR3 length is 11 residues. CDR1 MDHEN and CDR2 SYDVKM come from the germline V gene. The CDR3 DNA reads as TGTGCCAGCACCTGGGGCAATGGCTACACCTTC. It encodes CASTWGNGYTF.

This clone has more than one count but fewer than ten. The genes are TRBV7-7 and TRBJ1-2; D possibly corresponds to TRBD1 (6 bases). CDR1 and CDR2 (germline): SSHAT, FNYEAQ (reference sequence). Trimming took off 5 bases at V and 2 bases at J, with 18 bases between the two ends. The CDR3 totals 16 residues. This chain's CDR3 is CASSPAGAGDNYGYTF. Written as DNA, the CDR3 is TGTGCCAGCAGCCCCGCCGGGGCAGGGGACAACTATGGCTACACCTTC.

V usage is TRBV27 and J usage is TRBJ2-7; 10 positions agree with TRBD1. V shed 8 bases and J 7 bases; nucleotides not matched to a gene: 5. The CDR3 loop spans 12 amino acids. Germline CDR1 is MNHEY and CDR2 is SMNVEV (reference sequence). CDR3 bases: TGTGCCAGCTCGGGACAGGGGAGAGAGCAGTACTTC. Its translation: CASSGQGREQYF.

The chain uses TRBV5-6 and TRBJ1-1, with 7 bases fitting TRBD1. CDR1 is SGHDT and CDR2 is YYEEEE in the germline V gene. This CDR3 is built from 12 residues. V was pared by 4 bases and J by 11 bases, with 8 bases of the junction left unmatched. CDR3 loop: CASSPVQGFAFF. The CDR3 DNA reads TGTGCCAGCAGCCCAGTACAGGGGTTCGCTTTCTTT.

J is TRBJ1-2 and V is TRBV7-9, with 8 positions matching TRBD1. The CDR3 extends over 15 amino acids. Germline values: CDR1 SEHNR, CDR2 FQNEAQ (reference sequence). Trimming cost V 3 bases and J 3 bases; bases outside gene matches: 6. This CDR3 reads CASSFSTGADYGYTF. DNA for the CDR3: TGTGCCAGCAGCTTCTCGACAGGGGCGGACTATGGCTACACCTTC.

The V call is TRBV27, the J call TRBJ2-2; D not resolved. Germline V CDR1 and CDR2: MNHEY, SMNVEV (reference sequence). Trimming took 6 bases from V and 6 from J, leaving 8 bases between them. This CDR3 has 12 amino acids. Here the CDR3 reads CASRVMAGELFF. CDR3 DNA: TGTGCCAGCAGGGTTATGGCCGGGGAGCTGTTTTTT.

The chain uses TRBV14 and TRBJ1-2; 9 bases are a match to TRBD1. The CDR3 covers 13 residues. Per germline, CDR1 SGHDN and CDR2 FVKESK. V was clipped by 10 bases and J by 7 bases; unmatched bases: 10. CDR3 residues: CATWDRERVGYTF. The DNA for the CDR3 is TGTGCCACCTGGGACAGGGAAAGGGTTGGCTACACCTTC.

This sequence joins TRBV6-5 and TRBJ1-1; TRBD1 matches 7 bases. Germline loops: CDR1 MNHEY, CDR2 SVGAGI. The CDR3 runs to 13 residues. Germline trimming cut 6 bases from V and 3 bases from J; bases unmatched to any gene: 4. The CDR3 reads CASSTQGYTEAFF. The DNA for the CDR3 is TGTGCCAGCAGCACACAGGGGTACACTGAAGCTTTCTTT.

This chain connects TRBV5-6 to TRBJ2-1; possible D gene TRBD2, 6 bases. V gave up 2 bases and J gave up 9 bases, with 12 bases separating them. The germline V gene has CDR1 SGHDT and CDR2 YYEEEE. The CDR3 extends over 13 amino acids. CDR3 nucleotide sequence: TGTGCCAGCAGCTTCGGGGGATCGGGTGAGCAGTTCTTC. As protein: CASSFGGSGEQFF.

The genes are TRBV19 and TRBJ2-7, with 7 bases lining up with TRBD1. The CDR3 runs to 14 residues. Germline CDR1 is LNHDA and CDR2 is SQIVND (reference sequence). V was pared by 5 bases and J by 4 bases, with 8 bases of the junction left unmatched. CDR3 sequence: CASSGRDRPYEQYF. The CDR3 bases are TGTGCCAGTAGTGGCCGGGACAGACCATACGAGCAGTACTTC.

The V call is TRBV7-3, the J call TRBJ2-7; D unclear. The germline V gene encodes CDR1 SGHTA and CDR2 FQGTGA. V lost 5 bases and J 2 bases, leaving 16 bases between the germline ends. The CDR3 length is 15 residues. CDR3 coding DNA: TGTGCCAGCAGCGTCACGGATGTGCGACCCTACGAGCAGTACTTC. It specifies CASSVTDVRPYEQYF.

This chain links TRBV19 with TRBJ2-7; the match to TRBD1 covers 10 bases. Germline V gives CDR1 LNHDA, CDR2 SQIVND (reference sequence). The CDR3 runs 14 residues. Trimming took 3 bases from V and 4 from J; bases not matched to a gene: 3. The CDR3, as DNA: TGTGCCAGTAGTATGGGGACAGGGGTTTACGAGCAGTACTTC. Its translation: CASSMGTGVYEQYF.

The chain is built from TRBV19 and TRBJ2-7; 12 nucleotides align to TRBD2. CDR1 and CDR2 (germline): LNHDA, SQIVND (reference sequence). V dropped 3 bases and J dropped 0; count of bases not matched to a gene: 0. This CDR3 is 15 amino acids long. The CDR3 DNA reads as TGTGCCAGTAGTATGACTAGCGGGAGCTCCTACGAGCAGTACTTC. Translating it yields CASSMTSGSSYEQYF.

This rearrangement joins TRBV2 to TRBJ2-7, with a possible D match to TRBD1 (5 bases). CDR1 SNHLY and CDR2 FYNNEI come from the germline V gene. The CDR3 is 14 residues long. Trimming took 6 bases from V and 3 from J, leaving 15 bases between them. Written as DNA, the CDR3 is TGTGCCAGCAGCGCGGTAGGGGCCGACTACGAGCAGTACTTC. This translates into CASSAVGADYEQYF.

As for this clone: One junction end does not reproduce the germline sequence, and a read error may be involved. This chain uses TRBV7-7 with TRBJ2-3, with no clear D. CDR3 size: 13 residues. CDR1 and CDR2 (germline): SSHAT, FNYEAQ (reference sequence). The CDR3 reads CASSLGSVDTQYF. CDR3 coding DNA: TGTGCTAGCAGCTTAGGTAGTGTGGATACGCAGTATTTT.

This chain connects TRBV19 to TRBJ1-4; D unresolved. The length of the CDR3 is 13 residues. Trimming left V 5 bases short and J 8 bases short, with 12 bases between. Germline-derived CDR1 and CDR2 are LNHDA and SQIVND (reference sequence). In DNA, the CDR3 is TGTGCCAGTAGTTACCCGGTGGGGGAAAAACTGTTTTTT. It specifies CASSYPVGEKLFF.

The V call is TRBV7-9, the J call TRBJ2-3; no clear D gene. The germline CDR1 and CDR2 sequences are SEHNR and FQNEAQ (reference sequence). This CDR3 is 17 amino acids long. Trimming shortened V by 3 bases and J by 0 bases, and 16 bases separated the two germline ends. CDR3 nucleotides: TGTGCCAGCAGCTTGCCCTACATCCGGAGTAGCACAGATACGCAGTATTTT. Protein product: CASSLPYIRSSTDTQYF.

The chain links TRBV5-4 to TRBJ1-3; D ambiguous. V lost 1 base, J lost 0 bases, and 14 bases lay in between. The CDR3 extends over 17 amino acids. The V gene's germline CDR1 is SGHNT and CDR2 YYREEE (reference sequence). The CDR3 sequence: CASSLWASSFSGNTIYF. CDR3 bases: TGTGCCAGCAGCTTGTGGGCCAGCTCCTTCTCTGGAAACACCATATATTTT. Looking up the rest from reference TRBV5-4 and TRBJ1-3 gives the full variable domain: ETGVTQSPTHLIKTRGQQVTLRCSSQSGHNTVSWYQQALGQGPQFIFQYYREEENGRGNFPPRFSGLQFPNYSSELNVNALELDDSALYLCASSLWASSFSGNTIYFGEGSWLTVV.

With respect to this clone: One end of the junction fails to match germline, which may point to a read error. The rearrangement uses TRBV27 and TRBJ1-3; TRBD1 agrees at 10 bases. Germline CDR1 MNHEY, CDR2 SMNVEV (reference sequence). This CDR3 spans 13 amino acids. This CDR3 is CASGTGDGNTVYF. The CDR3 bases are TGTGCCAGCGGGACAGGGGATGGAAACACCGTATATTTT.

This clone was counted between two and nine times. The chain combines TRBV19 with TRBJ1-1; D unclear. The CDR3 has 12 amino acids. Germline V gene sequence: CDR1 LNHDA, CDR2 SQIVND (reference sequence). The V and J ends lost 5 bases and 1 base respectively, with 5 bases between them. The CDR3 region has the DNA TGTGCCAGTAGTTACGGGAACACTGAAGCTTTCTTT. Translating it yields CASSYGNTEAFF.

The chain links TRBV7-8 to TRBJ1-5; tentatively, D is TRBD1 (6 bases). V was shortened by 1 base and J by 4 bases, with 11 bases between the two germline ends. CDR1 is SGHVS, CDR2 FQNEAQ, per germline. This CDR3 spans 15 amino acids. CDR3 region: CASSLGGLPNQPQHF. The DNA of the CDR3 is TGTGCCAGCAGCTTAGGGGGGCTGCCGAATCAGCCCCAGCATTTT. Complete variable domain (other parts from reference TRBV7-8 and TRBJ1-5): GAGVSQSPRYKVAKRGQDVALRCDPISGHVSLFWYQQALGQGPEFLTYFQNEAQLDKSGLPSDRFFAERPEGSVSTLKIQRTQQEDSAVYLCASSLGGLPNQPQHFGDGTRLSIL.

V and J are TRBV2 and TRBJ2-5, with 12 bases that match TRBD2. The CDR3 is 15 residues long. V lost 2 bases, J lost 5 bases, and 3 bases stayed unmatched. Germline V gives CDR1 SNHLY, CDR2 FYNNEI. The CDR3 coding sequence is TGTGCCAGCAGTGAAACGACTAGCGGGAGTGAGACCCAGTACTTC. This gives the protein CASSETTSGSETQYF.

This clone was observed once. V gene TRBV2 combines with J gene TRBJ2-4, with 11 bases fitting TRBD2. The CDR3 totals 16 residues. Germline V gene data show CDR1 as SNHLY and CDR2 as FYNNEI. J gave up 7 bases and V 8 bases, and 13 bases lay outside the gene matches. CDR3 in amino acids: CASRGLAGKGGNIQYF. The CDR3 coding sequence is TGTGCCAGCCGAGGACTAGCGGGCAAGGGGGGGAACATTCAGTACTTC.

The chain couples TRBV14 to TRBJ1-1; D ambiguous. V was clipped by 4 bases and J by 11 bases, with 14 bases between them. This CDR3 contains 12 residues. The germline V gene has CDR1 SGHDN and CDR2 FVKESK. The CDR3 loop reads CASSPSTLSAFF. The CDR3 DNA sequence: TGTGCCAGCAGCCCCTCGACCCTATCCGCTTTCTTT.

The chain links TRBV11-2 to TRBJ2-7, with 8 bases aligning to TRBD1. With V trimmed by 5 bases and J by 3 bases, 6 bases remained unmatched. The CDR3 length is 14 residues. CDR1 is SGHAT, CDR2 FQNNGV, per germline. CDR3 sequence reads: CASSDSGGYYEQYF. CDR3 DNA sequence: TGTGCCAGCAGCGACTCAGGGGGCTACTACGAGCAGTACTTC.

This rearrangement joins TRBV4-2 to TRBJ1-2; weak D call: TRBD1 (5 bases). Germline CDR1 and CDR2: LGHNA and YNFKEQ. This CDR3 has 15 amino acids. Deletions cut 1 base from V and 0 bases from J, with 9 bases between. As DNA, the CDR3 is TGTGCCAGCAGCCAAGGAGGGGACTCTAACTATGGCTACACCTTC. Encoded protein: CASSQGGDSNYGYTF.